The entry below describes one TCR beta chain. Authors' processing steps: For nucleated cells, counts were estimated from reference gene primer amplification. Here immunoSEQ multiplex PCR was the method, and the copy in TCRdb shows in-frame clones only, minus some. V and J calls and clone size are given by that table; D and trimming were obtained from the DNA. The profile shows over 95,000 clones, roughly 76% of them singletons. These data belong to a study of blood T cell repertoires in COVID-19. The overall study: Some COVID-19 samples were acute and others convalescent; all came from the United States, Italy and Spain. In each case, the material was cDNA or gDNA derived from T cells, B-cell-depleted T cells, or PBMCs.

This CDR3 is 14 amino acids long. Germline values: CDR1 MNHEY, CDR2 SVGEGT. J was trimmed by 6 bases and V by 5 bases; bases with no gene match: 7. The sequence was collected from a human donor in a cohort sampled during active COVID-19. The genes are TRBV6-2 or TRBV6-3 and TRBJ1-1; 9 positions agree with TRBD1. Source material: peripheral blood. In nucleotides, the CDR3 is TGTGCCAGCAGTCCACCGGGACAGGGATCTGAAGCTTTCTTT. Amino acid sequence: CASSPPGQGSEAFF.